The rows below give T cell receptor beta chains drawn from one sample of a study of control samples from healthy donors and cancer patients. Here immunoSEQ multiplex PCR was the method, and the copy in TCRdb shows in-frame clones only, minus some. The repertoire holds more than 95,000 clones, with more than 70% as singletons. The sample consisted of blood. All receptors come from a woman aged 70-85 years in good health. Each CDR3 is given with its conserved first and last residue. A D gene is named only where the DNA matches it firmly. Clone size is shown for a subset of rows, as once, few, many or a class of expanded clone.

d_call cdr3_length j_call v_call clone_size cdr3_aa cdr3_nt
. 13 TRBJ1-3 TRBV19 . CASSPFSGNTIYF TGTGCCAGTAGTCCATTCTCTGGAAACACCATATATTTT
. 17 TRBJ2-3 TRBV18 . CASSRGDSPLFTDTQYF TGTGCCAGCTCACGCGGAGACTCGCCTTTATTCACAGATACGCAGTATTTT
. 16 TRBJ2-3 TRBV7-2 . CASSLSRGAFTDTQYF TGTGCCAGCAGCTTAAGCCGGGGGGCATTCACAGATACGCAGTATTTT
TRBD1 15 TRBJ2-3 TRBV19 . CASSIVGQGPNTQYF TGTGCCAGTAGTATAGTCGGACAGGGCCCCAATACGCAGTATTTT
. 15 TRBJ2-5 TRBV24-1 . CATSDPGPVGETQYF TGTGCCACCAGTGACCCCGGACCGGTTGGGGAGACCCAGTACTTC
TRBD1 15 TRBJ2-5 TRBV7-8 . CASSSRQGRGETQYF TGTGCCAGCAGCTCCAGACAGGGCAGAGGAGAGACCCAGTACTTC
. 14 TRBJ2-5 TRBV5-1 . CASSFGGRQETQYF TGCGCCAGCAGCTTTGGGGGACGGCAAGAGACCCAGTACTTC
. 13 TRBJ1-5 TRBV20-1 . CSASPGGSQPQHF TGCAGTGCTAGTCCCGGGGGGAGTCAGCCCCAGCATTTT
TRBD1 15 TRBJ2-1 TRBV4-3 . CASSLLGQGPNEQFF TGCGCCAGCAGCCTCCTAGGACAGGGACCAAATGAGCAGTTCTTC
TRBD1 15 TRBJ1-2 TRBV18 . CASSPTGVNNYGYTF TGTGCCAGCTCACCCACAGGGGTCAATAACTATGGCTACACCTTC
. 14 TRBJ1-2 TRBV21-1 . CASSKRRGVHGYTF TGTGCCAGCAGCAAAAGGAGAGGGGTTCATGGCTACACCTTC
. 12 TRBJ1-1 TRBV12-3/TRBV12-4 . CASSMTVTEAFF TGTGCCAGCAGTATGACAGTAACTGAAGCTTTCTTT
TRBD1 14 TRBJ2-5 TRBV19 . CASSTPTGFQTQYF TGTGCCAGTAGTACCCCGACAGGGTTTCAGACCCAGTACTTC
TRBD1 15 TRBJ1-1 TRBV7-2 few CASSRDRGFSTEAFF TGTGCCAGCAGCCGGGACAGGGGGTTTAGCACTGAAGCTTTCTTT
. 15 TRBJ1-1 TRBV6-1 . CASSERALTESEAFF TGTGCCAGCAGTGAAAGGGCCCTGACAGAGAGTGAAGCTTTCTTT
TRBD1 16 TRBJ1-5 TRBV19 . CANYHLTGDRNQPQHF TGTGCCAACTACCACCTTACAGGGGATCGCAATCAGCCCCAGCATTTT
TRBD1 13 TRBJ1-2 TRBV11-2 . CASSPGTGAGYTF TGTGCCAGCAGTCCCGGGACAGGGGCTGGCTACACCTTC
. 14 TRBJ1-2 TRBV6-6 once CASSYGQGIWGYTF TGTGCCAGCAGTTACGGGCAGGGGATTTGGGGCTACACCTTC
. 14 TRBJ2-1 TRBV20-1 . CSASLPGSYNEQFF TGCAGTGCTAGTCTGCCGGGTTCCTACAATGAGCAGTTCTTC
TRBD1 16 TRBJ2-2 TRBV10-3 . CAISDLRTGGTGELFF TGTGCCATCAGTGACCTTAGGACAGGGGGCACCGGGGAGCTGTTTTTT
TRBD2 15 TRBJ2-1 TRBV7-9 . CASSLASGGADEQFF TGTGCCAGCAGCTTAGCCAGCGGGGGGGCCGATGAGCAGTTCTTC
. 14 TRBJ1-4 TRBV2 . CASRTQASNEKLFF TGTGCCAGCAGGACACAGGCGTCTAATGAAAAACTGTTTTTT
. 14 TRBJ1-1 TRBV11-2 . CASSRGFMDTEAFF TGTGCCAGCAGCCGAGGGTTCATGGACACTGAAGCTTTCTTT
. 15 TRBJ1-1 TRBV19 once CASRTRTDSNTEAFF TGTGCCAGTAGAACTAGGACAGACTCTAACACTGAAGCTTTCTTT
TRBD2 14 TRBJ2-5 TRBV10-1 . CASSETSAQETQYF TGCGCCAGCAGTGAGACTAGCGCTCAAGAGACCCAGTACTTC
. 15 TRBJ2-5 TRBV9 . CASTRGAGTAETQYF TGTGCCAGCACCCGAGGAGCCGGGACGGCAGAAACCCAGTACTTC
TRBD2 15 TRBJ2-3 TRBV11-3 . CASSLGLADTDTQYF TGTGCCAGCAGCTTAGGACTAGCGGACACAGATACGCAGTATTTT
. 19 TRBJ1-2 TRBV4-1 . CASSQVPGRARIWNYGYTF TGCGCCAGCAGCCAAGTCCCCGGCAGGGCGCGAATTTGGAACTATGGCTACACCTTC
. 13 TRBJ2-4 TRBV5-4 once CASSLEWENIQYF TGTGCCAGCAGCTTGGAGTGGGAAAACATTCAGTACTTC
. 14 TRBJ1-2 TRBV14 . CASSQVGAGSGYTF TGTGCCAGCAGCCAAGTGGGGGCAGGGAGCGGCTACACCTTC
. 16 TRBJ2-7 TRBV6-2/TRBV6-3 . CASSQTVGTVSYEQYF TGTGCCAGCAGTCAGACCGTAGGGACGGTCTCCTACGAGCAGTACTTC
. 13 TRBJ1-3 TRBV14 . CASSQYPGNTIYF TGTGCCAGCAGCCAATATCCTGGAAACACCATATATTTT
. 15 TRBJ2-2 TRBV5-4 . CASSFRVEDTGELFF TGTGCCAGCAGCTTCAGGGTTGAGGACACCGGGGAGCTGTTTTTT
. 14 TRBJ1-1 TRBV4-2 . CASSQEWADTEAFF TGTGCCAGCAGCCAAGAATGGGCAGACACTGAAGCTTTCTTT
TRBD1 14 TRBJ1-1 TRBV3-1/TRBV3-2 . CASSSHDRGTEAFF TGTGCCAGCAGCTCTCACGACAGGGGGACTGAAGCTTTCTTT
TRBD1 14 TRBJ2-3 TRBV5-1 . CASSPGTGTDTQYF TGCGCCAGCAGCCCCGGGACAGGCACAGATACGCAGTATTTT
. 13 TRBJ1-5 TRBV4-3 . CASSQSSNQPQHF TGCGCCAGCAGCCAATCTAGCAATCAGCCCCAGCATTTT
. 16 TRBJ2-7 TRBV4-2 . CASSPEISRGSYEQYF TGTGCCAGCAGCCCAGAGATCTCGCGGGGCTCCTACGAGCAGTACTTC
TRBD1 14 TRBJ2-2 TRBV9 . CASSGTGSTGELFF TGTGCCAGCAGCGGGACAGGGAGCACCGGGGAGCTGTTTTTT
. 11 TRBJ2-7 TRBV29-1 . CSVVAHYEQYF TGCAGCGTTGTGGCCCATTACGAGCAGTACTTC
. 13 TRBJ1-3 TRBV10-1 . CASSESLENTIYF TGCGCCAGCAGTGAGTCTTTGGAAAACACCATATATTTT
. 15 TRBJ2-7 TRBV6-5 . CASSLTGLPSYEQYF TGTGCCAGCAGCCTTACAGGACTCCCCTCCTACGAGCAGTACTTC
. 16 TRBJ2-7 TRBV5-6 . CASSLSLDTFAYEQYF TGTGCCAGCAGCTTGTCGTTGGACACTTTCGCCTACGAGCAGTACTTC
. 14 TRBJ1-2 TRBV9 . CASSDGTWGTGYTF TGTGCCAGCAGCGACGGGACTTGGGGGACTGGCTACACCTTC
. 13 TRBJ2-3 TRBV6-2/TRBV6-3 once CASSLQITDTQYF TGTGCCAGCAGTCTACAAATAACAGATACGCAGTATTTT
. 16 TRBJ2-5 TRBV5-8 . CASSSGGQGGSETQYF TGTGCCAGCAGCTCGGGAGGACAGGGAGGTTCAGAGACCCAGTACTTC
TRBD1 15 TRBJ1-3 TRBV19 . CASSTLTGAGNTIYF TGTGCCAGTAGTACCTTGACAGGGGCTGGAAACACCATATATTTT
TRBD2 18 TRBJ2-2 TRBV5-1 . CASSLGRAGGWNTGELFF TGCGCCAGCAGCTTGGGGAGAGCGGGGGGCTGGAACACCGGGGAGCTGTTTTTT
. 16 TRBJ1-5 TRBV12-5 . CASGDLRGKSDQPQHF TGTGCTAGTGGTGACCTGCGGGGCAAAAGCGATCAGCCCCAGCATTTT
. 18 TRBJ2-2 TRBV27 . CASSYLEGRWVGTGELFF TGTGCCAGCAGCTACCTCGAGGGGCGGTGGGTTGGCACCGGGGAGCTGTTTTTT
. 13 TRBJ2-7 TRBV7-2 . CASSLEQVYEQYF TGTGCCAGCAGCTTAGAACAGGTCTACGAGCAGTACTTC
TRBD2 15 TRBJ2-2 TRBV9 . CASSPSGANTGELFF TGTGCCAGCAGCCCCAGCGGGGCGAACACCGGGGAGCTGTTTTTT
TRBD1 16 TRBJ2-3 TRBV5-6 . CASSLLGQGETDTQYF TGTGCCAGCAGCCTGCTCGGACAGGGAGAAACAGATACGCAGTATTTT
. 14 TRBJ1-1 TRBV19 once CASRRADGNTEAFF TGTGCCAGTAGGAGAGCCGATGGTAACACTGAAGCTTTCTTT
. 13 TRBJ1-2 TRBV6-6 . CASSLGQLNGYTF TGTGCCAGCAGCCTCGGACAGCTAAATGGCTACACCTTC
. 14 TRBJ1-1 TRBV9 . CASSVARGGTEAFF TGTGCCAGCAGCGTAGCTCGGGGGGGGACTGAAGCTTTCTTT
TRBD1 14 TRBJ1-6 TRBV7-2 . CASSQGQGNSPLHF TGTGCCAGCAGCCAGGGACAGGGCAATTCACCCCTCCACTTT
. 15 TRBJ2-3 TRBV6-5 . CASKETGTITDTQYF TGTGCCAGCAAGGAAACAGGGACTATCACAGATACGCAGTATTTT